This T cell receptor beta chain was recovered during a study of blood T cell repertoires in COVID-19. Clones were sequenced by immunoSEQ multiplex PCR, and TCRdb holds only the in-frame ones, with some missing. The sample carries a few hundred thousand clones, 87% recorded once. The material sequenced was PBMCs or T cells enriched from blood (not recorded which). This TCR came from a woman aged 30 to 39 who had recovered from COVID-19.

In DNA, the CDR3 is TGTGCCAGCAGCTCGCGACTAGCGAATCAAGAGACCCAGTACTTC. Amino acid sequence: CASSSRLANQETQYF. The V gene is TRBV7-2, the J gene TRBJ2-5; 8 bases align to TRBD2. Germline CDR1 and CDR2: SGHTA and FQGNSA. The length of the CDR3 is 15 residues. The V segment lost 4 bases and the J segment 2 bases; nucleotides outside the gene matches: 6. Complete variable domain (other parts from reference TRBV7-2 and TRBJ2-5): GAGVSQSPSNKVTEKGKDVELRCDPISGHTALYWYRQSLGQGLEFLIYFQGNSAPDKSGLPSDRFSAERTGGSVSTLTIQRTQQEDSAVYLCASSSRLANQETQYFGPGTRLLVL.